This is a list of T cell receptor beta chains from one sample in a study of T cell repertoires in aging, cancer and after chemotherapy. TCRdb recomputed calls from the multiplex PCR reads with MiXCR, one row per CDR3 protein. Of 5,500 to 7,000 distinct CDR3 sequences listed, less than 30% are singletons. The sample was blood. The origin of the receptors is a human donor in good health. Both conserved end residues are part of each CDR3. The D gene is left open where the match is weak. Size is stated for part of the rows, as once, few or many counts, or as a class when the clone is expanded.

length	D	V	J	size	DNA	CDR3
15	TRBD2	TRBV11-3	TRBJ2-1	large	TGTGCCAGCAGCTGGACTAGCGGGGGGGCCAATGAGCAGTTCTTC	CASSWTSGGANEQFF
15	TRBD2	TRBV27	TRBJ2-3	NA	TGTGCCAGCAGTATAGGACTAGCGGGCACAGATACGCAGTATTTT	CASSIGLAGTDTQYF
14	NA	TRBV5-4	TRBJ2-1	medium-sized	TGTGCCAGCAGCTTGGGACCCACCAGCAATGAGCAGTTCTTC	CASSLGPTSNEQFF
14	NA	TRBV20-1	TRBJ2-3	NA	TGCAGTGCTCCCTCTAAGGGTTACACAGATACGCAGTATTTT	CSAPSKGYTDTQYF
13	NA	TRBV6-5	TRBJ1-1	NA	TGTGCCAGCAGTTATGAACCCCACACTGAAGATTTCTTT	CASSYEPHTEDFF
14	NA	TRBV7-2	TRBJ1-6	few	TGTGCCAGCAGCTTAGGACCCGACCATTCACCCCTCCACTTT	CASSLGPDHSPLHF
16	TRBD1	TRBV10-3	TRBJ1-1	NA	TGTGCCATCAGACCGGGACAGGGGGATGGGAACACTGAAGCTTTCTTT	CAIRPGQGDGNTEAFF
15	TRBD2	TRBV27	TRBJ2-7	NA	TGTGCCAGCAGTTCAAGGACTAGCGGCAGCTACGAGCAGTACTTC	CASSSRTSGSYEQYF
14	TRBD1	TRBV27	TRBJ2-7	hyperexpanded	TGTGCCAGCAGCCCCCTCGGACAGGGGTACGAGCAGTACTTC	CASSPLGQGYEQYF
15	TRBD2	TRBV6-2/TRBV6-3	TRBJ2-1	NA	TGTGCCAGCAGTTCTAGCGGGAGGCCATACAATGAGCAGTTCTTC	CASSSSGRPYNEQFF
15	TRBD2	TRBV14	TRBJ2-7	NA	TGTGCCAGCAGCCATAGACTAGCGGGGGACTACGAGCAGTACTTC	CASSHRLAGDYEQYF
14	NA	TRBV20-1	TRBJ2-3	few	TGCAGTGCTAGGGGGGAAAAGGGGTGGGATACGCAGTATTTT	CSARGEKGWDTQYF
15	TRBD2	TRBV19	TRBJ2-3	NA	TGTGCCAGTAGTATAATAGCGGGGGGCACAGATACGCAGTATTTT	CASSIIAGGTDTQYF
13	NA	TRBV6-5	TRBJ1-2	medium-sized	TGTGCCAGCAAAGAAACAGTAAACTATGGCTACACCTTC	CASKETVNYGYTF
12	TRBD1	TRBV20-1	TRBJ1-1	NA	TGCAGGGCCGGGACAGGGAACACTGAAGCTTTCTTT	CRAGTGNTEAFF
15	TRBD1	TRBV12-3/TRBV12-4	TRBJ1-1	NA	TGTGCCAGCAGTCCAAACAGGGGGATGAACACTGAAGCTTTCTTT	CASSPNRGMNTEAFF
13	TRBD1	TRBV6-2/TRBV6-3	TRBJ2-1	few	TGTGCCAGCAGGGGACAGATTTACAATGAGCAGTTCTTC	CASRGQIYNEQFF
13	NA	TRBV20-1	TRBJ2-1	NA	TGCAGTGCTAGAGATGGGCTGAGCAATGAGCAGTTCTTC	CSARDGLSNEQFF
13	NA	TRBV7-3	TRBJ2-5	NA	TGTGCCAGCAGCTTGGGGACCTCAGAGACCCAGTACTTC	CASSLGTSETQYF
16	TRBD2	TRBV9	TRBJ2-3	NA	TGTGCCAGCAGCGTAGAACTAGCGGCTAGCACAGATACGCAGTATTTT	CASSVELAASTDTQYF
15	TRBD2	TRBV18	TRBJ2-7	few	TGTGCCAGCTCATCCGGGACTAGCGAGGGCTACGAGCAGTACTTC	CASSSGTSEGYEQYF
13	NA	TRBV5-1	TRBJ2-7	few	TGCGCCAGCAGCTTAGCCACCTCTCGGGAGCAGTACTTC	CASSLATSREQYF
17	TRBD1	TRBV20-1	TRBJ1-5	NA	TGCAGTGCTAGTTGGAGATCCAGGGGGCTCTCCAATCAGCCCCAGCATTTT	CSASWRSRGLSNQPQHF
13	NA	TRBV19	TRBJ2-2	medium-sized	TGTGCCACCCCTCGGGTGGTTGGCGGGGAGCTGTTTTTT	CATPRVVGGELFF
12	NA	TRBV20-1	TRBJ2-7	few	TGCAGCGCCATCGGGGTCACCTACGAGCAGTACTTC	CSAIGVTYEQYF
17	TRBD1	TRBV5-6	TRBJ2-2	few	TGTGCCAGCAGCGGAGAAGGGACAGGGTTCTTGTCCGGGGAGCTGTTTTTT	CASSGEGTGFLSGELFF
14	TRBD1	TRBV6-5	TRBJ1-6	medium-sized	TGTGCCAGCAGTCCGGACAGGGGTGGTTCACCCCTCCACTTT	CASSPDRGGSPLHF
17	TRBD2	TRBV27	TRBJ2-5	NA	TGTGCCAGCAGCTTGAGACGTGGGGCTAGCGGACAAGAGACCCAGTACTTC	CASSLRRGASGQETQYF
14	TRBD1	TRBV19	TRBJ2-7	medium-sized	TGTGCCAGTAGGAACAGGGGGCACTCCTACGAGCAGTACTTC	CASRNRGHSYEQYF
11	NA	TRBV28	TRBJ2-1	few	TGTGCCAGCAGTTCGGGACTCCTTGGGTTCTTC	CASSSGLLGFF
13	TRBD1	TRBV12-3/TRBV12-4	TRBJ1-4	few	TGTGCCAGCAGTTTGGGGACAGTTGAAAAACTGTTTTTT	CASSLGTVEKLFF
17	TRBD1	TRBV7-4	TRBJ2-1	NA	TGTGCCAGCAGCTCCCCCCGGCCGGGACAGGGTCGGAATGAGCAGTTCTTC	CASSSPRPGQGRNEQFF
16	TRBD2	TRBV6-5	TRBJ2-7	few	TGTGCCAGCAAACGGACTAGCGGGGCGAGCTCCTACGAGCAGTACTTC	CASKRTSGASSYEQYF
17	TRBD2	TRBV11-2	TRBJ2-7	NA	TGTGCCAGCAGCCCGCAAAAGACTAGCGGGAGGGCGTACGAGCAGTACTTC	CASSPQKTSGRAYEQYF
14	NA	TRBV27	TRBJ2-3	NA	TGTGCCAGCAGTTTATGGCAGAGCACAGATACGCAGTATTTT	CASSLWQSTDTQYF
15	NA	TRBV15	TRBJ1-4	medium-sized	TGTGCCACCAGCAGGGCCGGGATTACGGGCGAAAAACTGTTTTTT	CATSRAGITGEKLFF
15	NA	TRBV24-1	TRBJ2-3	few	TGTGCCACCAGTGACCGACAGGGAGGAACAGATACGCAGTATTTT	CATSDRQGGTDTQYF
16	NA	TRBV11-3	TRBJ2-1	few	TGTGCCAGCAGAAAACTGGAGGGGGCCATATACAATGAGCAGTTCTTC	CASRKLEGAIYNEQFF
14	TRBD1	TRBV19	TRBJ2-2	medium-sized	TGTGCCAGTAGTATAGTACAGGGGGCCGGGGAGCTGTTTTTT	CASSIVQGAGELFF
15	TRBD1	TRBV5-1	TRBJ2-5	NA	TGCGCCAGCAGCTTTTCCACAGGGGGCGGTGAGACCCAGTACTTC	CASSFSTGGGETQYF
14	NA	TRBV30	TRBJ1-2	NA	TGTGCCTGGAGCCAAAAGGGGAACAACTATGGCTACACCTTC	CAWSQKGNNYGYTF
14	TRBD2	TRBV6-6	TRBJ2-3	medium-sized	TGTGCCAGCAGTGCGGGAGGCCCCACAGATACGCAGTATTTT	CASSAGGPTDTQYF
14	NA	TRBV6-2/TRBV6-3	TRBJ2-2	NA	TGTGCCAGCAGCTCAGGGGAGGACACCGGGGAGCTGTTTTTT	CASSSGEDTGELFF
17	NA	TRBV6-2/TRBV6-3	TRBJ2-7	few	TGTGCCAGCAGAATGAAGGGCCCGTTGACTCCTTCCTACGAGCAGTACTTC	CASRMKGPLTPSYEQYF
12	NA	TRBV6-2/TRBV6-3	TRBJ2-2	medium-sized	TGTGCCAGCGGACAGCTCACCGGGGAGCTGTTTTTT	CASGQLTGELFF
15	TRBD2	TRBV10-1	TRBJ2-2	few	TGCGCCAGCAGTGAGGGACTAGCGGGAGCCGGGGAGCTGTTTTTT	CASSEGLAGAGELFF
13	NA	TRBV20-1	TRBJ2-1	NA	TGCAGTGCCCCGGACGACATCTACAATGAGCAGTTCTTC	CSAPDDIYNEQFF
15	NA	TRBV7-2	TRBJ2-7	NA	TGTGCCAGCAGCTTAGTGGCAGGGGGGGAGTACGAGCAGTACTTC	CASSLVAGGEYEQYF
13	NA	TRBV20-1	TRBJ2-5	NA	TGCAGTGCTAGCCTCCGGCCCGGCGAGACCCAGTACTTC	CSASLRPGETQYF
15	NA	TRBV6-5	TRBJ2-4	NA	TGTGCCAGCAGTTACTCGGATGTAGCCAAAAACATTCAGTACTTC	CASSYSDVAKNIQYF
16	TRBD2	TRBV18	TRBJ2-1	medium-sized	TGTGCCAGCTCACCACCGCTAGCGGGTCCCTACAATGAGCAGTTCTTC	CASSPPLAGPYNEQFF
13	NA	TRBV27	TRBJ1-6	medium-sized	TGTGCCAGCGGGGGAGCCTATAATTCACCCCTCCACTTT	CASGGAYNSPLHF
16	NA	TRBV27	TRBJ1-2	NA	TGTGCCAGCAGCCAAGTAGGAGCACCCGCCTCTGGTGGCTACACCTTC	CASSQVGAPASGGYTF
13	NA	TRBV15	TRBJ1-3	medium-sized	TGTGCCACCAGCGCCCCAAGTCGTGACACCATATATTTT	CATSAPSRDTIYF
20	TRBD1	TRBV12-3/TRBV12-4	TRBJ1-3	few	TGTGCCAGCAGGTCACGCGGGGGACAGGGTGGGGAGGGTTCTGGAAACACCATATATTTT	CASRSRGGQGGEGSGNTIYF
14	NA	TRBV19	TRBJ2-3	medium-sized	TGTGCCAGTAGTGCAGGGCCCTCGGGGGATACGCAGTATTTT	CASSAGPSGDTQYF
14	TRBD2	TRBV11-3	TRBJ2-5	medium-sized	TGTGCCAGCAGCTTTCAGACTAGCGGAGAGACCCAGTACTTC	CASSFQTSGETQYF
13	NA	TRBV5-4	TRBJ1-4	few	TGTGCCAGCTCTCCTGCAACTAATGAAAAACTGTTTTTT	CASSPATNEKLFF
12	NA	TRBV20-1	TRBJ1-2	NA	TGCAGTGCTGGCACCTTTAAGGATGGCTACACCTTC	CSAGTFKDGYTF